This T cell receptor beta chain was recorded in a study of blood T cells in healthy people across ages. CDR3 length equals 17 residues. Through a sample-barcoded 5' primer and a J-beta primer mix, a second PCR was run for roughly 7 to 12 cycles. MiXCR, applied by TCRdb to the 5' RACE reads, yields one record per CDR3 protein. The sample has around 870,000 distinct CDR3 sequences; more than 25% are singletons. The sample, about 9.7 milliliters of peripheral blood, was drawn from each donor. This clonotype originated in an elderly woman in good health. The V and J genes are TRBV21-1 and TRBJ1-1. TRBV21-1 is annotated as a pseudogene. The sample consisted of blood. For the CDR3, the DNA is TGTGCCAGCAGCTTTTGGAGGGTCCGGAACAATTACACTGAAGCTTTCTTT. Translated, it gives CASSFWRVRNNYTEAFF.